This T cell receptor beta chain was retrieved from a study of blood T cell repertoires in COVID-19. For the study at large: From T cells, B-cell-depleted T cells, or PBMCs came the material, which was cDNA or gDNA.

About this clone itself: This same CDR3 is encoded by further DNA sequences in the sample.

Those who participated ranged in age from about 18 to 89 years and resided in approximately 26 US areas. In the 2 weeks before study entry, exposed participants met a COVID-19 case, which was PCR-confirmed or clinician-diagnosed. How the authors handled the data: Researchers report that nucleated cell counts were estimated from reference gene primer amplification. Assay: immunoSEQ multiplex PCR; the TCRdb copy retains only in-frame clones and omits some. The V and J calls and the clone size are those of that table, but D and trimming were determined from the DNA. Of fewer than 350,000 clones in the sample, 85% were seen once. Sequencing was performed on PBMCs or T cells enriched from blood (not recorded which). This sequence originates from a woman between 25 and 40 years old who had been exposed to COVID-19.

This CDR3 reads CASSFGGGSNQPQHF. The DNA for the CDR3 is TGTGCCAGCAGTTTCGGGGGTGGGAGCAATCAGCCCCAGCATTTT. The chain is built from TRBV28 and TRBJ1-5; tentatively, D is TRBD1 (5 bases). Germline V gene data show CDR1 as MDHEN and CDR2 as SYDVKM. The CDR3 is 15 amino acids. The V end lost 3 bases, the J end lost 1 base, and 10 bases lay between the germline ends.